The 13 T cell receptor beta chains given below trace back to one sample, sequenced in a study of identical twins. MiXCR was run by TCRdb on the 5' RACE reads, yielding one entry per CDR3 protein. The sample records approximately 700,000 distinct CDR3 sequences, 15% to 20% being singletons. This sample was shared with a second study, whose subject was T cells expressing NK-cell markers.

Sequenced input: PBMCs. These receptor sequences come from a woman aged 18-29 years in good health.

The rearrangement uses TRBV3-1 and TRBJ1-1; D possibly corresponds to TRBD1 (5 bases). CDR3 length equals 13 residues. Germline V gives CDR1 LGHDT, CDR2 YNNKEL (reference sequence). V lost 0 bases and J 9 bases, leaving 11 bases between the germline ends. The CDR3 sequence is CASSQDRGAKAFF. Here the CDR3 DNA reads TGTGCCAGCAGCCAAGATAGAGGGGCCAAAGCTTTCTTT. The variable domain in full, with the rest retrieved from reference TRBV3-1 and TRBJ1-1, is DTAVSQTPKYLVTQMGNDKSIKCEQNLGHDTMYWYKQDSKKFLKIMFSYNNKELIINETVPNRFSPKSPDKAHLNLHINSLELGDSAVYFCASSQDRGAKAFFGQGTRLTVV.

This clonotype was observed a few times. V and J are TRBV7-2 and TRBJ2-5, with D possibly being TRBD1 or TRBD2 (5 bases each). The CDR3 extends over 14 amino acids. The V gene's germline CDR1 is SGHTA and CDR2 FQGNSA. Deletions cut 5 bases from V and 2 bases from J, with 12 bases between. This CDR3 reads CASSKPGPQETQYF. The CDR3 region has the DNA TGTGCCAGCAGCAAACCGGGACCACAAGAGACCCAGTACTTC.

The chain carries TRBV3-1 and TRBJ2-2; 11 bases line up with TRBD1. V lost 4 bases to trimming and J lost 3 bases; unmatched junction nucleotides: 7. Germline V gene sequence: CDR1 LGHDT, CDR2 YNNKEL (reference sequence). The CDR3 is made up of 17 amino acids. As DNA, the CDR3 is TGTGCCAGCAGCCGTGGACAGGGGGCCGTTGACACCGGGGAGCTGTTTTTT. The encoded protein is CASSRGQGAVDTGELFF.

This clonotype was seen ten or more times. This chain connects TRBV5-1 to TRBJ2-1, with 8 bases lining up with TRBD1. Trimming cost V 2 bases and J 0 bases; bases outside gene matches: 10. The germline CDR1 and CDR2 sequences are SGHRS and YFSETQ. The CDR3 totals 18 residues. CDR3: CASSFQGASGSSYNEQFF. The CDR3 DNA sequence: TGCGCCAGCAGCTTCCAGGGGGCTTCGGGGAGCTCCTACAATGAGCAGTTCTTC.

The J gene is TRBJ2-5, the V gene TRBV15; D is undetermined. Trimming left V 8 bases short and J 7 bases short, with 8 bases between. The CDR3 totals 10 residues. Germline loops: CDR1 LNHNV, CDR2 YYDKDF (reference sequence). The CDR3, as DNA: TGTGCCACCGGCGTAGCGACCCAGTACTTC. Encoded protein: CATGVATQYF.

This clonotype was observed a few times. This rearrangement joins TRBV6-2 or TRBV6-3 to TRBJ2-7, with TRBD1 identical over 7 bases. The CDR3 is 12 amino acids. J lost 7 bases, V lost 10 bases, and 10 bases had no gene match. The germline gives CDR1 MNHEY, CDR2 SVGEGT. In DNA, the CDR3 is TGTGCCACCCGGGACAGACTTTTGGAGCAGTACTTC. Translating gives CATRDRLLEQYF.

This clonotype has only a few counts. The chain recombines TRBV6-5 with TRBJ1-3; D uncertain. CDR1 and CDR2 (germline): MNHEY, SVGAGI. The CDR3 contains 15 residues. V lost 0 bases and J 7 bases, leaving 13 bases between the germline ends. In DNA form, the CDR3 reads TGTGCCAGCAGTTACTCGCGGCAGAAAGGGAACACCATATATTTT. The encoded protein is CASSYSRQKGNTIYF.

As for this clonotype: The germline gene is not matched at one end of the junction; a read error may be the cause. The chain joins TRBV7-3 to TRBJ2-1; the match to TRBD2 covers 12 bases. In germline, CDR1 is SGHTA, CDR2 FQGTGA. The CDR3 contains 18 residues. The CDR3: CANSPNLAGGPLPNEQFF. The CDR3 region has the DNA TGTGCCAACAGCCCGAACCTAGCGGGGGGGCCGCTTCCCAATGAGCAGTTCTTC.

The CDR3 protein is CASSPTGALLNEQFF. CDR3 DNA sequence: TGTGCCAGCAGCCCTACTGGAGCCCTGTTAAATGAGCAGTTCTTC. This chain links TRBV9 with TRBJ2-1; D not certain. Germline values: CDR1 SGDLS, CDR2 YYNGEE. With 4 bases removed from V and 7 bases from J, the gap between germline ends came to 18 bases. The CDR3 consists of 15 residues. The variable domain in full, with the rest retrieved from reference TRBV9 and TRBJ2-1, is DSGVTQTPKHLITATGQRVTLRCSPRSGDLSVYWYQQSLDQGLQFLIQYYNGEERAKGNILERFSAQQFPDLHSELNLSSLELGDSALYFCASSPTGALLNEQFFGPGTRLTVL.

This chain connects TRBV12-3 or TRBV12-4 to TRBJ2-1; D is perhaps TRBD2 (5 bases). Trimming removed 2 bases from V and 13 bases from J, with 15 bases in between. The CDR3 has 13 residues. The CDR3 sequence is CASSLRGALGQFF. CDR3 coding DNA: TGTGCCAGCAGTTTACGGGGTGCCCTAGGTCAGTTCTTC.

The gene calls are TRBV7-9 and TRBJ2-3; 10 bases are a match to TRBD2. The CDR3 is 17 amino acids. Germline V gene sequence: CDR1 SEHNR, CDR2 FQNEAQ (reference sequence). Losses at the gene ends were 7 bases for V and 4 bases for J; bases not matched to a gene: 14. Here the CDR3 DNA reads TGTGCCAGCACCACTTGGACTAGCGGACAATCGGCAGATACGCAGTATTTT. Encoded protein: CASTTWTSGQSADTQYF.

This clonotype has just a few counts. The chain is built from TRBV6-1 and TRBJ2-1; the match to TRBD1 covers 11 bases. The length of the CDR3 is 15 residues. Trimming at V came to 6 bases and at J to 2 bases, leaving 3 bases not matched to a gene. Germline V CDR1 and CDR2: MNHNS, SASEGT. The CDR3 is CASRAGQGAYNEQFF. CDR3 bases: TGTGCCAGCAGGGCGGGACAGGGGGCCTACAATGAGCAGTTCTTC.

The CDR3 spells CASSVGRTVYNEQFF. CDR3 DNA: TGTGCCAGCAGTGTTGGGAGGACTGTGTACAATGAGCAGTTCTTC. The chain has TRBV2 and TRBJ2-1; tentatively, D is TRBD2 (6 bases). Trimming pared 4 bases from V and 4 bases from J, leaving 14 bases between. This CDR3 has 15 amino acids. Germline CDR1 is SNHLY and CDR2 is FYNNEI.